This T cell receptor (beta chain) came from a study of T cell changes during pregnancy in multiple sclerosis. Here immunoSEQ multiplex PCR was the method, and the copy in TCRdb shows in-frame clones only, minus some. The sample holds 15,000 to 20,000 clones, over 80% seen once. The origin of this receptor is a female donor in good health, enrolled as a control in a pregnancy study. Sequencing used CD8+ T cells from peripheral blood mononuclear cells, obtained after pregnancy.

DNA of the CDR3: TGTGCCAGCAGCTTAGCAGCGTGGCGAAACGGAGAAGAGACCCAGTACTTC. Translation: CASSLAAWRNGEETQYF. J is TRBJ2-5 and V is TRBV7-9; D ambiguous. The CDR3 is made up of 17 amino acids. Germline CDR1 and CDR2: SEHNR and FQNEAQ (reference sequence). The V and J ends lost 0 bases and 3 bases respectively, with 17 bases between them.